Listed here are 14 T cell receptor beta chains from one sample, sequenced in a study of long-term antiretroviral therapy in people with HIV. Run at survey level, the immunoSEQ assay was version v3.0. The method was immunoSEQ multiplex PCR; TCRdb's version includes in-frame clones alone and lacks a portion of them. The table has tens of thousands of clones, roughly 82% seen once. Here the sequenced sample was unsorted PBMCs, taken 0.3 years after starting antiretroviral therapy. Receptors were obtained from a man in his late teens or twenties with HIV.

The chain recombines TRBV6-5 with TRBJ1-4; D is ambiguous. This CDR3 region has 13 residues. The germline gives CDR1 MNHEY, CDR2 SVGAGI. Trimming removed 0 bases from V and 10 bases from J, with 9 bases in between. Here the CDR3 reads CASSYSINGKLFF. CDR3 coding DNA: TGTGCCAGCAGTTACTCGATCAACGGAAAACTGTTTTTT.

J is TRBJ2-2 and V is TRBV9; 8 positions match TRBD2. Germline V lookup: CDR1 SGDLS, CDR2 YYNGEE. The trim removed 1 base at V and 5 bases at J, leaving 10 bases unmatched. This CDR3 spans 17 amino acids. The chain's CDR3 is CASSVSGAGVNTGELFF. DNA of the CDR3: TGTGCCAGCAGCGTATCAGGAGCGGGAGTTAATACCGGGGAGCTGTTTTTT.

The genes are TRBV2 and TRBJ1-1; TRBD1 matches 7 bases. The CDR3 totals 15 residues. CDR1 SNHLY and CDR2 FYNNEI come from the germline V gene. J gave up 3 bases and V 6 bases, and 10 bases lay outside the gene matches. For the CDR3, the DNA is TGTGCCAGCAGGTCCCGGGAGGGGGCGGACACTGAAGCTTTCTTT. This codes for CASRSREGADTEAFF.

V usage is TRBV11-2 and J usage is TRBJ1-2, with D possibly being TRBD1 (5 bases). Germline CDR1 and CDR2: SGHAT and FQNNGV. There are 14 residues in the CDR3. The V end was cut by 3 bases, the J end by 8 bases, with 16 bases between. CDR3 sequence reads: CASSLDTSLRGYTF. CDR3 bases: TGTGCCAGCAGCTTGGACACATCCCTTAGAGGCTACACCTTC.

This chain joins TRBV18 and TRBJ2-7; 12 bases line up with TRBD2. Per germline, CDR1 KGHSH and CDR2 LQKENI. This CDR3 has 15 residues. After removal of 5 bases from V and 4 bases from J, the junction contained 6 bases not matched to a gene. CDR3 sequence: CASSYATSGRYEQYF. The CDR3 DNA sequence: TGTGCCAGCTCATACGCGACTAGCGGGAGATACGAGCAGTACTTC. The variable domain in full, completed from reference TRBV18 and TRBJ2-7, reads NAGVMQNPRHLVRRRGQEARLRCSPMKGHSHVYWYRQLPEEGLKFMVYLQKENIIDESGMPKERFSAEFPKEGPSILRIQQVVRGDSAAYFCASSYATSGRYEQYFGPGTRLTVT.

Here the CDR3 DNA reads TGTGCCAGCGCAATGGGGGACCCCTACGAGCAGTACTTC. This sequence encodes CASAMGDPYEQYF. The genes are TRBV7-9 and TRBJ2-7; D may be TRBD1 or TRBD2 (5 bases each). The CDR3 is 13 amino acids. The V gene lost 8 bases and the J gene lost 2 bases, with 13 bases spanning the gap. CDR1 is SEHNR, CDR2 FQNEAQ, per germline (reference sequence).

In its sample, this clone was seen once. The CDR3 sequence is CASSLFVSGGKNQPQHF. The DNA of the CDR3 is TGCGCCAGCAGCTTGTTCGTGTCCGGCGGGAAGAATCAGCCCCAGCATTTT. V gene TRBV5-1 combines with J gene TRBJ1-5, with D unresolved. CDR3 length: 17 amino acids. The V end was cut by 1 base, the J end by 4 bases, with 18 bases between. The germline V gene has CDR1 SGHRS and CDR2 YFSETQ.

The chain is built from TRBV7-9 and TRBJ2-5; a possible D gene is TRBD2 (7 bases). This CDR3 is built from 15 residues. The germline CDR1 and CDR2 sequences are SEHNR and FQNEAQ (reference sequence). Trimming cost V 1 base and J 1 base, with 10 bases left between them. The CDR3 DNA reads TGTGCCAGCAGCTTAGGGGCGGGGGCCCAAGAGACCCAGTACTTC. The encoded protein is CASSLGAGAQETQYF.

The chain carries TRBV6-5 and TRBJ1-1; maybe TRBD1 (5 bases). The CDR3 has 14 residues. CDR1 and CDR2 (germline): MNHEY, SVGAGI. The ends were cut back, 6 bases at V and 1 base at J, with 12 bases in the middle. The CDR3 nucleotides read TGTGCCAGCAGCCTGTCTGGGGGGAACACTGAAGCTTTCTTT. It encodes CASSLSGGNTEAFF.

This sequence joins TRBV5-1 and TRBJ1-1; D may be TRBD1 (6 bases). This CDR3 comprises 15 residues. Per the germline V gene, CDR1 is SGHRS and CDR2 is YFSETQ. Between the trimmed V and J ends, which lost 4 bases and 0 bases, there was a span of 13 bases. The CDR3 is CASSIDRPMNTEAFF. The DNA for the CDR3 is TGCGCCAGCAGCATCGACAGGCCCATGAACACTGAAGCTTTCTTT.

This clone appeared once. This sequence joins TRBV27 and TRBJ2-2, with D hard to call. The germline CDR1 and CDR2 sequences are MNHEY and SMNVEV (reference sequence). Trimming pared 5 bases from V and 3 bases from J, leaving 7 bases between. The CDR3 covers 13 residues. The CDR3 spells CASSLPDTGELFF. The DNA for the CDR3 is TGTGCCAGCAGTCTGCCGGACACCGGGGAGCTGTTTTTT.

The rearrangement links TRBV19 to TRBJ2-1, with TRBD2 identical over 8 bases. Germline values: CDR1 LNHDA, CDR2 SQIVND (reference sequence). This CDR3 spans 14 amino acids. V dropped 8 bases and J dropped 8; count of bases not matched to a gene: 11. The CDR3 region is CASAQVAGRDEQFF. The DNA of the CDR3 is TGTGCCAGTGCCCAGGTAGCGGGAAGGGATGAGCAGTTCTTC.

The chain combines TRBV18 with TRBJ2-5; D gene ambiguous. The CDR3 has 11 residues. V shed 6 bases and J shed 4 bases, with 6 bases lying between them. Germline CDR1 KGHSH, CDR2 LQKENI. DNA for the CDR3: TGTGCCAGCTCGGAGCGAGAGACCCAGTACTTC. The encoded protein is CASSERETQYF.

The chain has TRBV10-3 and TRBJ1-2, with no clear D. Between the trimmed V and J ends, which lost 3 bases and 6 bases, there was a span of 11 bases. In germline, CDR1 is ENHRY, CDR2 SYGVKD. The CDR3 runs to 13 residues. The CDR3 loop reads CAISDGESDGYTF. In nucleotides, the CDR3 is TGTGCCATCAGTGACGGGGAATCGGATGGCTACACCTTC.